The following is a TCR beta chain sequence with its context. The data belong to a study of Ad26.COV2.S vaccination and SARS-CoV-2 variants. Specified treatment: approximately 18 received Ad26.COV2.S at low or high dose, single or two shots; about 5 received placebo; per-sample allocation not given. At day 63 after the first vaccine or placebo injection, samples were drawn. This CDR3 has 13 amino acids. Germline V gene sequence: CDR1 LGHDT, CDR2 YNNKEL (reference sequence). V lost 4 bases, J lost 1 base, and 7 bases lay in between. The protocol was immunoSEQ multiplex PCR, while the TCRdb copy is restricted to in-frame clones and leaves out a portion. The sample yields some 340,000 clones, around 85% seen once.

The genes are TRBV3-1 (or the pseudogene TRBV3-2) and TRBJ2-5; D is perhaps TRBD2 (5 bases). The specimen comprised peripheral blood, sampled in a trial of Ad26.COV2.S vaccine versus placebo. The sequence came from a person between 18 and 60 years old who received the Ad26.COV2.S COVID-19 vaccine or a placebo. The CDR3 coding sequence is TGTGCCAGCAGCCCCCTAGCCCAAGAGACCCAGTACTTC. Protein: CASSPLAQETQYF.